Here is one TCR beta chain with its context. The antigen is not known. The sample comes from a study of shared clonotypes between healthy human individuals. Assay: immunoSEQ multiplex PCR; the TCRdb copy retains only in-frame clones and omits some. The table has around 1,100,000 clones, roughly 80% seen once; the top ten hold about 0.89%. Those who donated, Caucasian adults without exception, all lived in Nashville, Tennessee. Splitting the CD4+ cells yielded a CD45RA+ naive subset and a CD45RA-negative memory subset. The study, taken as a whole, reports: Clonotypes which were not shared had lower generation probabilities than clonotypes that all four donors shared. Naive CD4 clonotypes overlapped across a few donors at around 4.8%.

This CDR3 is built from 18 residues. Deletions cut 0 bases from V and 3 bases from J, with 19 bases between. Germline CDR1 and CDR2: KGHSH and LQKENI. The genes are TRBV18 and TRBJ2-3; the D gene is possibly TRBD1 (5 bases). The sequenced material came from memory CD4+ T cells from PBMCs. The sample's subset: CD45RA-negative fraction. This clonotype originated in a man aged 18-30 years in good health. Some clones in this sample may be carry-over from other donors' samples. The CDR3: CASSPPVRVIASTDTQYF. The CDR3 DNA reads TGTGCCAGCTCACCACCTGTCAGGGTGATTGCATCGACAGATACGCAGTATTTT.